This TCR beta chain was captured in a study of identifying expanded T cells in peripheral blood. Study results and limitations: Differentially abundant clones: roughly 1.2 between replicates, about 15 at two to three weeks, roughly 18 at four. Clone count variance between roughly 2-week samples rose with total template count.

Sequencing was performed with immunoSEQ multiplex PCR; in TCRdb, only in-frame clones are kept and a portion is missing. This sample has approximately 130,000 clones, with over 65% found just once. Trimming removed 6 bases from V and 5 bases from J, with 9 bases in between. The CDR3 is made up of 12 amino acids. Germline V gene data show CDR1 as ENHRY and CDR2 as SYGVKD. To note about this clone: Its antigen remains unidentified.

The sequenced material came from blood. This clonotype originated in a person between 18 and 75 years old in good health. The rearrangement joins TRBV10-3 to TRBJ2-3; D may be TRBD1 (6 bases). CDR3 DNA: TGTGCCATCAGAGGGGGTTTAGATACGCAGTATTTT. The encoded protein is CAIRGGLDTQYF.